The entry that follows covers one T cell receptor beta chain sequence. As yet, its antigen is unknown. This record comes from a study of blood T cells in healthy people across ages. Study observations and caveats: PBMCs went unsorted, and a conclusive naive versus antigen-experienced comparison was therefore prevented. The CMV status of each donor remained undetermined, and this could have confounded shifts in expanded clonotypes.

For the second PCR, which ran for 7 to 11 cycles, a sample-barcoded 5' primer and a J-beta primer mix were used. A tag from a template-switch adaptor with 12 random nucleotides marked each cDNA molecule. TCRdb processed the 5' RACE reads anew with MiXCR; each CDR3 protein has one entry. The sample has 850,000 to 1,000,000 distinct CDR3 sequences, just over 50% seen once. The V gene's germline CDR1 is MNHEY and CDR2 SVGEGT. The CDR3 is 16 amino acids. V was trimmed by 2 bases and J by 5 bases, leaving 19 bases between them. Each individual donor underwent a draw of around 9.8 milliliters of peripheral blood.

V is TRBV6-2 or TRBV6-3 and J is TRBJ2-7; D ambiguous. The sequencing input was blood. The clonotype was recovered from an older woman in good health. The DNA for the CDR3 is TGTGCCAGCAGTTACACCCCGAAAGGGCCATGGGACGAGCAGTACTTC. Residues: CASSYTPKGPWDEQYF.